Detailed here is one TCR beta chain. Its target is unknown. The CDR3 consists of 13 residues. Germline V CDR1 and CDR2: MNHEY, SMNVEV (reference sequence). Trimming removed 2 bases from V and 6 bases from J, with 11 bases in between. The sample originates from a study of cytomegalovirus exposure and HLA in healthy donors. About the study: Findings of an earlier analysis included 117 million unique TCR beta sequences from 200 million or so T cells.

Primers included in the PCR were 60 Vbeta and 13 Jbeta primers. Sequenced by immunoSEQ multiplex PCR; TCRdb stores in-frame clones only, minus some. The table has approximately 140,000 clones, about 78% seen once. General study results and limits: The likely explanation for a cluster of highly shared sequence variants was sequencing artifact.

The sequencing sample was made of PBMCs. This chain uses TRBV27 with TRBJ2-7; the D gene is possibly TRBD1 (6 bases). The sequence was collected from a human donor in good health. CDR3 bases: TGTGCCAGCAGTTTAAACAGGGCGGGCGAGCAGTACTTC. This encodes CASSLNRAGEQYF.